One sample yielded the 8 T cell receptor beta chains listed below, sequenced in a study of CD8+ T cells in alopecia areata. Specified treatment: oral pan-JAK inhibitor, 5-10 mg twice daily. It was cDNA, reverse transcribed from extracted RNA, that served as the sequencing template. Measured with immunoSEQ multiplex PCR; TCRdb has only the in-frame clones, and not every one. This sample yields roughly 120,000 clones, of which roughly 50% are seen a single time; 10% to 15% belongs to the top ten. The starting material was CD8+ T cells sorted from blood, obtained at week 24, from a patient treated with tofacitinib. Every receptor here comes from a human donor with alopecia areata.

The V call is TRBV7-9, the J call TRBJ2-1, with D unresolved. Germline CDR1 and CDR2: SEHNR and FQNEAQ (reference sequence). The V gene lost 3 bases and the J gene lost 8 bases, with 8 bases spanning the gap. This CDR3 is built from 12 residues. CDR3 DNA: TGTGCCAGCAGCTTCCCGTCCCATGAGCAGTTCTTC. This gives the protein CASSFPSHEQFF. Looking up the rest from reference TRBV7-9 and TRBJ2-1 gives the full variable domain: DTGVSQNPRHKITKRGQNVTFRCDPISEHNRLYWYRQTLGQGPEFLTYFQNEAQLEKSRLLSDRFSAERPKGSFSTLEIQRTEQGDSAMYLCASSFPSHEQFFGPGTRLTVL.

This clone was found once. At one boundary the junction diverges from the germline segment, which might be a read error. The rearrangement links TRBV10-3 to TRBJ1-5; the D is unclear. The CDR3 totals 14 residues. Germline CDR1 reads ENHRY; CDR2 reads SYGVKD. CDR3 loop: CAISEWGGNQSQHF. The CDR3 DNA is TGTGCCATCAGTGAGTGGGGAGGCAATCAGTCCCAGCATTTT.

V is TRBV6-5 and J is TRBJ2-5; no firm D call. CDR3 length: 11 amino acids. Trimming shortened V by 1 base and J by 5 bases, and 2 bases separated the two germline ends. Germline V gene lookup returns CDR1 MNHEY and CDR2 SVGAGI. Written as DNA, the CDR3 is TGTGCCAGCAGTTACTGGGAGACCCAGTACTTC. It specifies CASSYWETQYF.

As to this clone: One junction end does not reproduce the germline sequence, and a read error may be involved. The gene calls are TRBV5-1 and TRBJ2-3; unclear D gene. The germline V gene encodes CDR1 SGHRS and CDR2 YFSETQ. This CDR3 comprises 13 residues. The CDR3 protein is CATPFPLADTQYF. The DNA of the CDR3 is TGCGCCACCCCGTTTCCCTTAGCAGACACGCAGTATTTT.

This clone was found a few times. CDR3 region: CASSATVGGVALHF. CDR3 DNA: TGTGCCAGCAGCGCCACGGTTGGGGGAGTGGCCCTCCACTTT. The rearrangement joins TRBV11-2 to TRBJ1-6; D possibly corresponds to TRBD1 (5 bases). Germline V lookup: CDR1 SGHAT, CDR2 FQNNGV. The CDR3 covers 14 residues. The germline V and J ends were trimmed by 5 bases and 14 bases, with 19 bases remaining between them.

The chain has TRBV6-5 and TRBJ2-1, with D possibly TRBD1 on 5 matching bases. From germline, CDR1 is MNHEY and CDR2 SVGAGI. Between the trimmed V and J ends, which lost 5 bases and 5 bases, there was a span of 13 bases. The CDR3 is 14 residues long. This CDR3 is CASSELTENNEQFF. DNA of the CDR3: TGTGCCAGCAGTGAGTTGACAGAGAACAATGAGCAGTTCTTC.

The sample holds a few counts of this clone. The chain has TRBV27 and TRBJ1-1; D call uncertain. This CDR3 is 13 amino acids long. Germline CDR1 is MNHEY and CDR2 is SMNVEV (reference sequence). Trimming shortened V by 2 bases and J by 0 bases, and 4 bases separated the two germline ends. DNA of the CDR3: TGTGCCAGCAGTTTAATCTTGAACACTGAAGCTTTCTTT. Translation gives CASSLILNTEAFF.

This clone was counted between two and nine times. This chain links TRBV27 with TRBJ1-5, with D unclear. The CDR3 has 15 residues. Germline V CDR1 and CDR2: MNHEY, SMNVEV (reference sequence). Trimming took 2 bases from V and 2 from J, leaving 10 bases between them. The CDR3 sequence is CASSLVGWGNQPQHF. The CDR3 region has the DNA TGTGCCAGCAGTTTAGTTGGATGGGGCAATCAGCCCCAGCATTTT.